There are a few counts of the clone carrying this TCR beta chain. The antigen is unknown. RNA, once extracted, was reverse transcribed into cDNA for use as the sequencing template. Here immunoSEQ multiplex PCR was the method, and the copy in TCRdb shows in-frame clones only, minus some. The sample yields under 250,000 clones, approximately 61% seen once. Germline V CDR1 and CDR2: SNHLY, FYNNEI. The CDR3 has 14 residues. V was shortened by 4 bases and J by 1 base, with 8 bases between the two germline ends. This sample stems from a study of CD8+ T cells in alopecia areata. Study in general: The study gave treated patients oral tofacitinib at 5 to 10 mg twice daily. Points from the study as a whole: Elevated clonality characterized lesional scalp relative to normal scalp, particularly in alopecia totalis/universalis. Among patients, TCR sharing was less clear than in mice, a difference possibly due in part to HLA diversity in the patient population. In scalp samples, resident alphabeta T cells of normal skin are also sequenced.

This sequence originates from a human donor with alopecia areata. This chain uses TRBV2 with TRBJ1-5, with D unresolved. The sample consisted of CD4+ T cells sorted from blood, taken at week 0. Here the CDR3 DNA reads TGTGCCAGCAGTGTGTCAGAGAGCAATCAGCCCCAGCATTTT. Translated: CASSVSESNQPQHF.